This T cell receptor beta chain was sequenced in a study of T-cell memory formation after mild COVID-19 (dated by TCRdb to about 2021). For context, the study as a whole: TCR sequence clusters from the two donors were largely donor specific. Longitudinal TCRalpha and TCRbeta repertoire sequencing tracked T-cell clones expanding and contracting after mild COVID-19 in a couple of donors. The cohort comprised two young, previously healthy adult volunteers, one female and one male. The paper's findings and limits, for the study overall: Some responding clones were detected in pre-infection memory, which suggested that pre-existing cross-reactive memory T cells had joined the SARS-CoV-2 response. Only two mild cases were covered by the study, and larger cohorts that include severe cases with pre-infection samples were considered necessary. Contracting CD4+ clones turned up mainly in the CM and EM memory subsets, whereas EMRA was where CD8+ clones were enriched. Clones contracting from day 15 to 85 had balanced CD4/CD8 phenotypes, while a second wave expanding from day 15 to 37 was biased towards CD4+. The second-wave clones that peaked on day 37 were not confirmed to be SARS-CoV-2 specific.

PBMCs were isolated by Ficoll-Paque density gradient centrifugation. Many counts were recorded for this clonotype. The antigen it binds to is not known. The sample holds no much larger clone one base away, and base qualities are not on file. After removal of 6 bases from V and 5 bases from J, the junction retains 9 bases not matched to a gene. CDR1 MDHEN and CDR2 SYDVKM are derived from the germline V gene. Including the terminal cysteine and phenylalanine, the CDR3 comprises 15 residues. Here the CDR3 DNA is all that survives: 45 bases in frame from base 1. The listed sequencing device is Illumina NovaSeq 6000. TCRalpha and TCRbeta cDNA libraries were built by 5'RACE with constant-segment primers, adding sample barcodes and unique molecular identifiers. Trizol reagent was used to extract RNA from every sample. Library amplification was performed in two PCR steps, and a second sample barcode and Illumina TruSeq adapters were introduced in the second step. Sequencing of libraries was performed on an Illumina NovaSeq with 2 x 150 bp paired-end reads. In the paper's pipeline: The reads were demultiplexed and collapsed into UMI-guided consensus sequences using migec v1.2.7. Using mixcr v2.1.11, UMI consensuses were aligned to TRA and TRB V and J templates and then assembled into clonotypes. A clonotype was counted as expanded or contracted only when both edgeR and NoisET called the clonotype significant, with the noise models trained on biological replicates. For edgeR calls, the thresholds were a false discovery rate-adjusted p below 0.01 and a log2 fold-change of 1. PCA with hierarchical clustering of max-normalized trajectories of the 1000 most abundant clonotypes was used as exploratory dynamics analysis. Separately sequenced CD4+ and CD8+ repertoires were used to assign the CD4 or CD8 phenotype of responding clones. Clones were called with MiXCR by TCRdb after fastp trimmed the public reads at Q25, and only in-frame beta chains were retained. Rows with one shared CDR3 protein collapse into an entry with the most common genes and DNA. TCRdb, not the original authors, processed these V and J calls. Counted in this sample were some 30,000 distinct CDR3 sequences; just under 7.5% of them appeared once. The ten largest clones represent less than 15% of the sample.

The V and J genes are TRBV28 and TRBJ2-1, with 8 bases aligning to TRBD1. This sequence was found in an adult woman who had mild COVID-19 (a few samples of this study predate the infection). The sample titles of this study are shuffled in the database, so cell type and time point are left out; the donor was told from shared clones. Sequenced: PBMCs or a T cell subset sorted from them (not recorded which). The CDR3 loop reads CASSLSDRGHNEQFF. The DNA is TGTGCCAGCAGCCTAAGCGACAGGGGCCACAATGAGCAGTTCTTC.